Below, one T cell receptor (beta chain) is given with its context. Antigen specificity is unknown. These data come from a study of cytomegalovirus exposure and HLA in healthy donors. Germline V gene data show CDR1 as LGHNA and CDR2 as YNFKEQ. V was trimmed by 4 bases and J by 2 bases, leaving 15 bases between them. CDR3 length equals 16 residues. Study observations and caveats: Among TCR beta chains, those listed as cytomegalovirus-associated numbered around 160.

PCR amplification relied on 60 Vbeta primers (plus 13 Jbeta primers). Repertoires were generated with immunoSEQ multiplex PCR, while TCRdb's copy carries only in-frame clones and drops some. The sample has around 140,000 clones; more than 75% are singletons. Material for sequencing was PBMCs. This rearrangement joins TRBV4-2 to TRBJ1-5, with D unclear. The receptor comes from a male donor in good health and CMV-seronegative. The chain's CDR3 is CASSLRWEGGNQPQHF. Here the CDR3 DNA reads TGTGCCAGCAGCCTAAGATGGGAGGGTGGCAATCAGCCCCAGCATTTT.